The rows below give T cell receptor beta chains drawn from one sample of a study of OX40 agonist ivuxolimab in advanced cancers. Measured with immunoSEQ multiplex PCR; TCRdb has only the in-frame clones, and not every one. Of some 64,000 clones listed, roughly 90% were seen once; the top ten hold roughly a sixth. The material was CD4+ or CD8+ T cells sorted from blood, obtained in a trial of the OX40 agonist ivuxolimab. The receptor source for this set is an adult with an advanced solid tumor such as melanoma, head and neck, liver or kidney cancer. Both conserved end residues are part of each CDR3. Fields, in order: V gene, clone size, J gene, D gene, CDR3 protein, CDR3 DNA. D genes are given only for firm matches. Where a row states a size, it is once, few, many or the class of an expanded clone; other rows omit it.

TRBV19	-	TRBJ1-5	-	CASTPVASLSNQPQHF	TGTGCCAGTACCCCCGTGGCCTCCCTTAGCAATCAGCCCCAGCATTTT
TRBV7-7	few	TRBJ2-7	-	CASSPTGTYEQYF	TGTGCCAGCAGTCCCACAGGCACCTACGAGCAGTACTTC
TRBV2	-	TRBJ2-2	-	CASSDDNGELFF	TGTGCCAGCAGTGACGACAACGGGGAGCTGTTTTTT
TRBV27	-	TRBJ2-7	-	CASSLSPNGFSYEQYF	TGTGCCAGCAGTTTAAGCCCAAACGGGTTCTCCTACGAGCAGTACTTC
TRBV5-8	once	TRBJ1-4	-	CASSLSSSEKLFF	TGTGCCAGCAGCTTGTCTTCGAGTGAAAAACTGTTTTTT
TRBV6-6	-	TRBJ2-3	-	CASSHLVGGVWDTQYF	TGTGCCAGCAGTCACTTGGTGGGGGGCGTATGGGATACGCAGTATTTT
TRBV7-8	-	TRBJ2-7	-	CASSLVGQSYEQYF	TGTGCCAGCAGCTTAGTAGGACAGTCCTACGAGCAGTACTTC
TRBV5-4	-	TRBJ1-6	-	CASSLGEDSPLHF	TGTGCCAGCAGCTTGGGAGAAGATTCACCCCTCCACTTT
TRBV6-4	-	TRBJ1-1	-	CASRGGNTEAFF	TGTGCCAGCAGGGGGGGCAACACTGAAGCTTTCTTT
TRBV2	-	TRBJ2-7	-	CASGPTGRSYEQYF	TGTGCCAGCGGCCCCACAGGGAGAAGCTACGAGCAGTACTTC
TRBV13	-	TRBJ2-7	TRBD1	CASTGQGASYEQYF	TGTGCCAGCACCGGACAGGGGGCGTCCTACGAGCAGTACTTC
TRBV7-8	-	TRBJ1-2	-	CASSDPGRSYGYTF	TGTGCCAGCAGCGACCCGGGACGGAGCTATGGCTACACCTTC
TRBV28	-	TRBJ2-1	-	CASSFEQSSYNEQFF	TGTGCCAGCAGTTTTGAGCAGAGCTCCTACAATGAGCAGTTCTTC
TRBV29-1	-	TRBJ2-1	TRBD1	CSVEGTGAYNEQFF	TGCAGCGTTGAAGGGACAGGTGCCTACAATGAGCAGTTCTTC
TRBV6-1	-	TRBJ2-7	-	CASSEDGGPYEQYF	TGTGCCAGCAGTGAGGACGGGGGGCCCTACGAGCAGTACTTC
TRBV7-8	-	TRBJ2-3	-	CASSLAVGMTDTQYF	TGTGCCAGCAGCTTAGCGGTCGGGATGACGGATACGCAGTATTTT
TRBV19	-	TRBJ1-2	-	CASSIWGPSNYGYTF	TGTGCCAGTAGTATTTGGGGTCCCTCTAACTATGGCTACACCTTC
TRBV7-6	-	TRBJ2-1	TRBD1	CASSLLTGPGPNEQFF	TGTGCCAGCAGCTTACTGACAGGGCCTGGGCCCAATGAGCAGTTCTTC
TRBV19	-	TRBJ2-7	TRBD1	CASSTGTDLTYEQYF	TGTGCCAGTAGTACCGGGACAGACCTAACCTACGAGCAGTACTTC
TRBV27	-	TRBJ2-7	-	CASSLSRDYEQYF	TGTGCCAGCAGTTTATCAAGGGACTACGAGCAGTACTTC
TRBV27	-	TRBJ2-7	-	CASSGTGGSEQYF	TGTGCCAGCTCCGGCACGGGCGGGTCCGAGCAGTACTTC
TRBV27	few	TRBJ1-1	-	CASSSGMEAFF	TGTGCCAGCAGTTCTGGGATGGAAGCTTTCTTT
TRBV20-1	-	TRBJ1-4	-	CSARVPEKLFF	TGCAGTGCTAGAGTCCCCGAAAAACTGTTTTTT
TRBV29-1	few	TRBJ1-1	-	CSVGLNTEAFF	TGCAGCGTCGGGCTTAACACTGAAGCTTTCTTT
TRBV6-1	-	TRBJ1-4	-	CASGGLEEKLFF	TGTGCCTCCGGGGGGCTTGAGGAAAAACTGTTTTTT
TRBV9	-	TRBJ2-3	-	CASSPSGIPLDTQYF	TGTGCCAGCAGCCCCTCTGGGATTCCCCTCGATACGCAGTATTTT
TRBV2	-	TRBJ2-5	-	CASRAGPQETQYF	TGTGCCAGCAGAGCAGGGCCGCAAGAGACCCAGTACTTC
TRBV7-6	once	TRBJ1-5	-	CASSPGLNSNQPQHF	TGTGCCAGCAGTCCGGGCTTGAATAGCAATCAGCCCCAGCATTTT
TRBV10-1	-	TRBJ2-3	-	CASGGTSTFGTDTQYF	TGCGCCAGCGGGGGGACATCGACATTTGGCACAGATACGCAGTATTTT
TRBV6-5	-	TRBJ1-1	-	CASSYRTSNTEAFF	TGTGCCAGCAGTTATAGGACATCGAACACTGAAGCTTTCTTT
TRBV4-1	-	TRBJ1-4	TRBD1	CASSQDQRDRGATNEKLFF	TGCGCCAGCAGCCAAGATCAACGGGACAGGGGCGCAACTAATGAAAAACTGTTTTTT
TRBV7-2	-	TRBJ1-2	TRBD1	CALQQGAYYGYTF	TGTGCCCTGCAGCAGGGGGCGTACTATGGCTACACCTTC
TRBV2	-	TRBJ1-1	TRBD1	CASSERGRTGTKNTEAFF	TGTGCCAGCAGTGAACGTGGTAGGACAGGGACGAAGAACACTGAAGCTTTCTTT
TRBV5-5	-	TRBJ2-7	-	CASHQSDTDFYEQYF	TGTGCCAGCCACCAATCGGACACTGACTTTTACGAGCAGTACTTC
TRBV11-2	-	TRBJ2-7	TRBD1	CASDTGGPRYEQYF	TGTGCCAGCGACACAGGGGGCCCCCGCTACGAGCAGTACTTC
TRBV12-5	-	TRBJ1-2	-	CASGLQTVDGYTF	TGTGCTAGTGGTTTACAGACAGTAGATGGCTACACCTTC
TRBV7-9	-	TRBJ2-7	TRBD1	CASSLVVQGYSYEQYF	TGTGCCAGCAGCTTAGTGGTACAGGGGTACTCCTACGAGCAGTACTTC
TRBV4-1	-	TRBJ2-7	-	CASSQIPGDAYEQYF	TGCGCCAGCAGCCAAATACCAGGGGACGCCTACGAGCAGTACTTC
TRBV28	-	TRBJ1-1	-	CASSLSVLRNTEAFF	TGTGCCAGCAGTTTATCAGTCCTGAGGAACACTGAAGCTTTCTTT
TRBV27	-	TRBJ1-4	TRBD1	CASSPRTGFNEKLFF	TGTGCCAGCAGTCCCAGGACAGGTTTTAATGAAAAACTGTTTTTT
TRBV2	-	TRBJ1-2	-	CASSAATGYTF	TGTGCCAGCAGTGCGGCTACGGGCTACACCTTC
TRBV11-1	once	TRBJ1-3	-	CASSLQGTGNTIYF	TGTGCCAGCAGCTTACAGGGAACTGGAAACACCATATATTTT
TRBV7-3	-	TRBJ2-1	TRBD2	CASSLNPLAGGYNEQFF	TGTGCCAGCAGCTTAAACCCTCTAGCGGGGGGCTACAATGAGCAGTTCTTC
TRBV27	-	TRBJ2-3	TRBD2	CASSLLSGVSTDTQYF	TGTGCCAGCAGCCTCCTGAGCGGGGTCAGCACAGATACGCAGTATTTT
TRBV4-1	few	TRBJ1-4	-	CASSPNGEKLFF	TGCGCCAGCAGTCCGAATGGGGAAAAACTGTTTTTT
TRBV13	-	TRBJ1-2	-	CASTVAANYGYTF	TGTGCCAGCACTGTTGCAGCGAATTATGGCTACACCTTC
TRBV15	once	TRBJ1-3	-	CATSRDRGSGNTIYF	TGTGCCACCAGCAGAGATCGGGGCTCTGGAAACACCATATATTTT
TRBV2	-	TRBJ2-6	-	CASSHHPQGSGANVLTF	TGTGCCAGCAGTCATCACCCGCAGGGTTCTGGGGCCAACGTCCTGACTTTC